The entry below gives a single T cell receptor beta chain sequence along with its context. Losses at the gene ends were 0 bases for V and 2 bases for J; bases not matched to a gene: 6. From germline, CDR1 is LGHNA and CDR2 YNFKEQ. The CDR3 consists of 16 residues. The data stem from a study of blood T cell repertoires in COVID-19. The wider study: Acute and convalescent COVID-19 samples came from the United States, Italy and Spain. T cells, B-cell-depleted T cells, or PBMCs supplied cDNA or gDNA.

Original handling: For nucleated cells, counts were estimated from reference gene primer amplification. Method: immunoSEQ multiplex PCR; TCRdb's copy keeps in-frame clones and lacks some. V and J calls and clone size are given by that table; D and trimming were obtained from the DNA. The sample records 100,000 to 150,000 clones, under 95% being singletons. The source of this sequence is a man between 45 and 60 years old with active COVID-19. The source material was peripheral blood. V usage is TRBV4-2 and J usage is TRBJ2-5; TRBD2 agrees at 7 bases. CDR3 in DNA: TGTGCCAGCAGCCAAGAAGTCCAGCGGGGACAAGAGACCCAGTACTTC. Residues: CASSQEVQRGQETQYF.